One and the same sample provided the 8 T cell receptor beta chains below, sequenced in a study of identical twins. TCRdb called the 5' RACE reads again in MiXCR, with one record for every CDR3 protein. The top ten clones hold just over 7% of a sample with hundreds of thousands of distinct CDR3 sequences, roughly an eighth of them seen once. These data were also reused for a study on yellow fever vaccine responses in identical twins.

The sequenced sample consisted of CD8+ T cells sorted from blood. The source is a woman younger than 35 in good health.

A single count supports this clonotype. The CDR3 DNA is TGTGCCAGTACTACCGGAGCCTACAATGAGCAGTTCTTC. Translating gives CASTTGAYNEQFF. The rearrangement uses TRBV19 and TRBJ2-1; no clear D gene. CDR1 and CDR2 (germline): LNHDA, SQIVND (reference sequence). The length of the CDR3 is 13 residues. Trimming cost V 7 bases and J 2 bases, with 9 bases left between them.

The CDR3 spells CASSHRDRVHEQYV. The CDR3 DNA reads as TGTGCCAGCAGTCACCGGGACAGGGTCCACGAGCAGTACGTC. The chain carries TRBV2 and TRBJ2-7, with 9 positions matching TRBD1. The CDR3 totals 14 residues. V shed 5 bases, J shed 5 bases, and the junction held 7 bases outside the gene matches. CDR1 SNHLY and CDR2 FYNNEI come from the germline V gene.

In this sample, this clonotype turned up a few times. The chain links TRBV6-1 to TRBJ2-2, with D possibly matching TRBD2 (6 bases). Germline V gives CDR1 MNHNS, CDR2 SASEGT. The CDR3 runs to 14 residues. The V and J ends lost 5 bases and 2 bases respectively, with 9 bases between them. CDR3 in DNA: TGTGCCAGCAGTCGGGGGATTAACACCGGGGAGCTGTTTTTT. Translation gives CASSRGINTGELFF.

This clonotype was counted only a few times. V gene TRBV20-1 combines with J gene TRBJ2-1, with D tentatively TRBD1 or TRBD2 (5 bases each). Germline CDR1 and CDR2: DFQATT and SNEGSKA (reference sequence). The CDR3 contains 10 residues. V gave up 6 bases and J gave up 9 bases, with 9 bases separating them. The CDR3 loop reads CSARDVEQFF. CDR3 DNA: TGCAGTGCCAGGGACGTTGAGCAGTTCTTC.

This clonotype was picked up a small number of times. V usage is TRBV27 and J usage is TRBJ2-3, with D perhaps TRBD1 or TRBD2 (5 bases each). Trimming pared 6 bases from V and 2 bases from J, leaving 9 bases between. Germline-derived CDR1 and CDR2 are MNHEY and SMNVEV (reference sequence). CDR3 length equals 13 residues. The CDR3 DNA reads TGTGCCAGCAGCCAGGGAGACACAGATACGCAGTATTTT. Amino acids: CASSQGDTDTQYF.

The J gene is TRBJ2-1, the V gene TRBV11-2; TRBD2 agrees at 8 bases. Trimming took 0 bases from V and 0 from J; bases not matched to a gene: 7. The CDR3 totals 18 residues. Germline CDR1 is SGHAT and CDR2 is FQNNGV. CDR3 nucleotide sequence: TGTGCCAGCAGCTTAGAGGGACTAGTCACGAGCTCCTACAATGAGCAGTTCTTC. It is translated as CASSLEGLVTSSYNEQFF.

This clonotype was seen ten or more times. CDR3 residues: CASSQRRTYNEQFF. The CDR3 DNA is TGTGCCAGCAGCCAACGGAGAACCTACAATGAGCAGTTCTTC. V is TRBV3-1 and J is TRBJ2-1; no firm D call. Trimming took 2 bases from V and 2 from J, leaving 7 bases between them. Germline lookup yields CDR1 LGHDT and CDR2 YNNKEL (reference sequence). The CDR3 has 14 amino acids.

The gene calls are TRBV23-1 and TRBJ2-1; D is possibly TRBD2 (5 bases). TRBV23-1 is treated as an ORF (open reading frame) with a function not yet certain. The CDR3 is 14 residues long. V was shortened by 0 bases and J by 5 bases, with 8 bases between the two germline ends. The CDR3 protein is CASSQSRDNNEQFF. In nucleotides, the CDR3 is TGCGCCAGCAGTCAATCACGGGATAACAATGAGCAGTTCTTC.